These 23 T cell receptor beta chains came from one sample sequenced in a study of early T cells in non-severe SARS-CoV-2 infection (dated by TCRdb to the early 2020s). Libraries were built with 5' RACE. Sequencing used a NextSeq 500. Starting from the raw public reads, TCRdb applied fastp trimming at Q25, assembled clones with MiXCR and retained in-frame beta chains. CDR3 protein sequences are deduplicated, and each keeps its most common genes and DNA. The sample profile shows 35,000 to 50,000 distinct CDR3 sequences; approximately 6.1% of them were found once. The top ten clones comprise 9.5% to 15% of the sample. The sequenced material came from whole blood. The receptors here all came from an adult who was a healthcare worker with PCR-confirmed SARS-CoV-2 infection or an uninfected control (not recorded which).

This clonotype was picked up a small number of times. The chain's CDR3 is CASSTGQVSGANVLTF. The DNA of the CDR3 is TGCGCCAGCAGCACCGGACAGGTTTCTGGGGCCAACGTCCTGACTTTC. J is TRBJ2-6 and V is TRBV5-1; TRBD1 matches 7 bases. Germline trimming cut 4 bases from V and 1 base from J; bases unmatched to any gene: 5. CDR1 is SGHRS and CDR2 is YFSETQ in the germline V gene. CDR3 length: 16 amino acids.

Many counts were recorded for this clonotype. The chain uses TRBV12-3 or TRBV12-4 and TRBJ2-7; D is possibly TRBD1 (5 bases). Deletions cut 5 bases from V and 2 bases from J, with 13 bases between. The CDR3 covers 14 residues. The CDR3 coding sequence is TGTGCCAGCAGTCCCTTTGGACATGCCTACGAGCAGTACTTC. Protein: CASSPFGHAYEQYF.

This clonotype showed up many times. The chain's CDR3 is CASSQDRAVPMNTEAFF. The CDR3 nucleotides are TGTGCCAGCAGCCAAGATAGGGCAGTTCCTATGAACACTGAAGCTTTCTTT. The chain uses TRBV14 and TRBJ1-1; the D is unclear. V dropped 0 bases and J dropped 0 bases, with 14 bases sitting between them. Germline assignment: CDR1 SGHDN and CDR2 FVKESK. There are 17 residues in the CDR3.

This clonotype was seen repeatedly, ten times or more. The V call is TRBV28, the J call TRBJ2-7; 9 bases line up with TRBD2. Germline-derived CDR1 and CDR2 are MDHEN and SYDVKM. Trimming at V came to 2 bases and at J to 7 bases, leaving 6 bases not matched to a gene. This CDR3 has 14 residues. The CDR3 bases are TGTGCCAGCAGTTTAGCGGGGGGGCCAAGGGAGCAGTACTTC. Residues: CASSLAGGPREQYF. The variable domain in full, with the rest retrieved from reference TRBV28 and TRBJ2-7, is DVKVTQSSRYLVKRTGEKVFLECVQDMDHENMFWYRQDPGLGLRLIYFSYDVKMKEKGDIPEGYSVSREKKERFSLILESASTNQTSMYLCASSLAGGPREQYFGPGTRLTVT.

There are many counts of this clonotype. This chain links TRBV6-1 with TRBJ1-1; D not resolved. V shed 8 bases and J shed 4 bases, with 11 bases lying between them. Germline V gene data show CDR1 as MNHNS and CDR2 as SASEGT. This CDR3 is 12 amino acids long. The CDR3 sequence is CASGGGFTEAFF. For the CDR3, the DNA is TGTGCCAGCGGTGGAGGGTTCACTGAAGCTTTCTTT.

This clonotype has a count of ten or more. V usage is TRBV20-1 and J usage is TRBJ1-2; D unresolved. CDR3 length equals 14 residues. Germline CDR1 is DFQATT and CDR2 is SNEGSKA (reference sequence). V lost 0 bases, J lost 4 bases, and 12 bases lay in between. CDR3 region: CSARDPGNSYGYTF. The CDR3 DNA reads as TGCAGTGCTAGAGATCCGGGCAACTCCTATGGCTACACCTTC.

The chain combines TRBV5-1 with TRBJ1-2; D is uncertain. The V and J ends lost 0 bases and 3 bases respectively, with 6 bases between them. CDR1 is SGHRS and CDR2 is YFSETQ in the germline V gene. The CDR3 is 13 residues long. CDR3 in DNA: TGCGCCAGCAGCTTGGACAGCGACTATGGCTACACCTTC. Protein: CASSLDSDYGYTF.

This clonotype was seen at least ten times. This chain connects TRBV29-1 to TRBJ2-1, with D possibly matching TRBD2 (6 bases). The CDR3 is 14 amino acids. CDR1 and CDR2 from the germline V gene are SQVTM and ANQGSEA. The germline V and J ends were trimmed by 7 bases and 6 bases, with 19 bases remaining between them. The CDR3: CSASGLTSVNEQFF. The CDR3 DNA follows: TGCAGCGCCAGCGGGTTGACGTCGGTCAATGAGCAGTTCTTC.

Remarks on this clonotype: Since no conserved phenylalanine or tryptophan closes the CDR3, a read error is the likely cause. The CDR3, as DNA: TGTGCCAGCAGAAACCTCGGGGCGGGGTTAACGCGGCAGTATCTT. As protein: CASRNLGAGLTRQYL. The rearrangement uses TRBV12-3 or TRBV12-4 and TRBJ2-3; D is perhaps TRBD2 (6 bases). CDR3 length: 15 amino acids. Trimming shortened V by 6 bases and J by 11 bases, and 24 bases separated the two germline ends.

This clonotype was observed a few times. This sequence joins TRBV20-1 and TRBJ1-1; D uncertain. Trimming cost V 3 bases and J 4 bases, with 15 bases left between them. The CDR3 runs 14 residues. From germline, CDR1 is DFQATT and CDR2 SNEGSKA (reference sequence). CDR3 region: CSASGVPPATEAFF. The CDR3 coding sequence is TGCAGTGCTAGTGGGGTCCCCCCTGCCACTGAAGCTTTCTTT.

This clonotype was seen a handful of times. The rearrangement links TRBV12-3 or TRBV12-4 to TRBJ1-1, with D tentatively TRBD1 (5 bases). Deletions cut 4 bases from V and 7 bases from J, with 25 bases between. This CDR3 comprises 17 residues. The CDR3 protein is CASSYSSGGLFEFEAFF. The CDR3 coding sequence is TGTGCCAGCAGTTATTCGTCGGGGGGGTTGTTCGAGTTTGAAGCTTTCTTT.

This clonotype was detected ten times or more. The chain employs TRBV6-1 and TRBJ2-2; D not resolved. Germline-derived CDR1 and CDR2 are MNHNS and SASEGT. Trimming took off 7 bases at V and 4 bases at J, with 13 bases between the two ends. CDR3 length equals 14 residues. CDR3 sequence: CASMSSVVTGELFF. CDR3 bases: TGTGCCAGCATGAGCAGCGTTGTCACCGGGGAGCTGTTTTTT.

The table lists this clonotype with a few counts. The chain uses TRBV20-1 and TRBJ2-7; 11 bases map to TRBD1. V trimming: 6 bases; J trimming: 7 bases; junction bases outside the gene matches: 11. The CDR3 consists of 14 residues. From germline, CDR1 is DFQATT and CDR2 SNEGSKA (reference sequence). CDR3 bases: TGCAGTGCGACACTTGGGACAGGGGGGAGGGAGCAGTACTTC. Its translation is CSATLGTGGREQYF.

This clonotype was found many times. The DNA for the CDR3 is TGTGCCAGCAGCCAAGATGGGGGGGGCGCGGAGACCCAGTACTTC. It translates to CASSQDGGGAETQYF. J is TRBJ2-5 and V is TRBV3-1; perhaps TRBD2 as D (7 bases). This CDR3 comprises 15 residues. CDR1 is LGHDT, CDR2 YNNKEL, per germline (reference sequence). The ends were cut back, 0 bases at V and 5 bases at J, with 13 bases in the middle.

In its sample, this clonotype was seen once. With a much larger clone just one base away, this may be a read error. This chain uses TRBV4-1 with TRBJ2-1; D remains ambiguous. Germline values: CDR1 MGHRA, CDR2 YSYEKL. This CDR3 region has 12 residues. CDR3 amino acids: CASSQVHNEKFF. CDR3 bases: TGCGCCAGCAGCCAAGTACACAATGAGAAGTTCTTC.

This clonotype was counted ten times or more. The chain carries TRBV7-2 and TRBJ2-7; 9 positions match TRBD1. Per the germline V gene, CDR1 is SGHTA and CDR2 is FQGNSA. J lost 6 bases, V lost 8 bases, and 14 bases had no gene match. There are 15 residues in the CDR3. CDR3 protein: CASAKAGTGFGEQYF. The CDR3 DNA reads TGTGCCAGCGCCAAGGCCGGGACAGGGTTTGGCGAGCAGTACTTC.

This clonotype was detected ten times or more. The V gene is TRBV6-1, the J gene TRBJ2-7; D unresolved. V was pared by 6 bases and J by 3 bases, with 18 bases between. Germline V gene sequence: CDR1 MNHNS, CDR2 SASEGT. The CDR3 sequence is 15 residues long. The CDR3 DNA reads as TGTGCCAGCAGGACCCAGATAAGCGTAGTCTACGAGCAGTACTTC. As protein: CASRTQISVVYEQYF.

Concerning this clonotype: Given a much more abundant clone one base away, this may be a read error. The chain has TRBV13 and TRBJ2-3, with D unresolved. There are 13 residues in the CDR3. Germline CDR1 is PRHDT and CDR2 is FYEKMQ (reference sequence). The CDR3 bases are TGTGCCAACAGCTTAGGCACGACAGATACGCAGTATTTT. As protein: CANSLGTTDTQYF.

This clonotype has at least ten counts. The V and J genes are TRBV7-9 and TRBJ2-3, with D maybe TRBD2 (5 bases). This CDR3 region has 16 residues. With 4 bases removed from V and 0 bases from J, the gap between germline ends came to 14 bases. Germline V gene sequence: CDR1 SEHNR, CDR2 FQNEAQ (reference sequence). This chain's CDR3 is CASSWRGQKSTDTQYF. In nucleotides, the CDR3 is TGTGCCAGCAGCTGGAGAGGGCAGAAGAGCACAGATACGCAGTATTTT.

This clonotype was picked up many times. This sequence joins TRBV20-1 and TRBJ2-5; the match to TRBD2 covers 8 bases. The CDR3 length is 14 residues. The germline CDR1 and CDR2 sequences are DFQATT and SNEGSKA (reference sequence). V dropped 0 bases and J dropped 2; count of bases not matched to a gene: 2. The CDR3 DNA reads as TGCAGTGCTAGAGATACGGGGGGGCAAGAGACCCAGTACTTC. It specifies CSARDTGGQETQYF.

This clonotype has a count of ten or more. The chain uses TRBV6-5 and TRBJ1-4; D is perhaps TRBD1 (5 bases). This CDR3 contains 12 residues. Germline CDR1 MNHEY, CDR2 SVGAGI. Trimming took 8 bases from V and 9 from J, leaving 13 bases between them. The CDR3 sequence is CASWDSSKKLFF. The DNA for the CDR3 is TGTGCCAGCTGGGACTCGAGCAAAAAACTGTTTTTT.

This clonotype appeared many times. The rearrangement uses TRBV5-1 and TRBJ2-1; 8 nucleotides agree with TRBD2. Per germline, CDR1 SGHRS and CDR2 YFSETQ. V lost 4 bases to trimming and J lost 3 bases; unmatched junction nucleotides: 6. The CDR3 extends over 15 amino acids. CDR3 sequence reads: CASSPGTRNYNEQFF. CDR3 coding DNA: TGCGCCAGCAGCCCCGGGACTAGAAACTACAATGAGCAGTTCTTC.

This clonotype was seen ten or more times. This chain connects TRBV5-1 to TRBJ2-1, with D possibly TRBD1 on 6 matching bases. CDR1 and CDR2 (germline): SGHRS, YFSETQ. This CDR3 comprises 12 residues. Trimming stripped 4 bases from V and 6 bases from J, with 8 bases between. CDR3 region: CASSPGVNEQFF. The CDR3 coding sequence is TGCGCCAGCAGCCCAGGGGTCAATGAGCAGTTCTTC. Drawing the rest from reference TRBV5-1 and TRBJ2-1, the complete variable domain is KAGVTQTPRYLIKTRGQQVTLSCSPISGHRSVSWYQQTPGQGLQFLFEYFSETQRNKGNFPGRFSGRQFSNSRSEMNVSTLELGDSALYLCASSPGVNEQFFGPGTRLTVL.